This T cell receptor (beta chain) appears in the sequencing data of a study of shared clonotypes between healthy human individuals. Study-wide points: Shared clonotypes across all four donors exceeded non-shared ones in generation probability.

A note on this clone: Its antigen remains unknown.

The CDR3 is 13 residues long. CDR1 and CDR2 (germline): SGHRS, YFSETQ. The germline V and J ends were trimmed by 6 bases and 1 base, with 10 bases remaining between them. This table comes from immunoSEQ multiplex PCR, and its TCRdb copy is limited to in-frame clones, with some not included. The sample holds millions of clones, over 85% seen once. Sequencing was carried out using naive CD4+ T cells from PBMCs. Subset meaning: CD45RA+ positively selected. J is TRBJ1-1 and V is TRBV5-1, with TRBD1 as a possible D gene (5 bases). The clonotype originates from a man between 18 and 35 years old in good health. Some clones in this sample may be carry-over from other donors' samples. CDR3 nucleotide sequence: TGCGCCAGCACCCAACAGGAGAACACTGAAGCTTTCTTT. Translated, it gives CASTQQENTEAFF.